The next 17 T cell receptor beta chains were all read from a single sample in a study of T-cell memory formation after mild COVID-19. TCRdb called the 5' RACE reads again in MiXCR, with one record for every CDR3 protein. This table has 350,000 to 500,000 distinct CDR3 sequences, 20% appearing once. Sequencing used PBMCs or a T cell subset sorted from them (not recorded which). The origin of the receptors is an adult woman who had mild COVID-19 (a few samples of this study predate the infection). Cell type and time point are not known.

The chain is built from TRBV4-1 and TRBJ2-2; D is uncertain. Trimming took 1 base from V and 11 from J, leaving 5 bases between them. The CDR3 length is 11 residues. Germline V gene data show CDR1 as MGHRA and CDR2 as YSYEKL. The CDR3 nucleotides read TGCGCCAGCAGCCAAGGGGTCGAGCTGTTTTTT. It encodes CASSQGVELFF.

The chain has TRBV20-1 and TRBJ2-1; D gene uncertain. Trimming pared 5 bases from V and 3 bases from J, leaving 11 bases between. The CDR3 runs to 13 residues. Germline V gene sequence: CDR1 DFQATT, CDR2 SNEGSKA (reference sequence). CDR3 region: CSALRAGYNEQFF. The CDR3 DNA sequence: TGCAGTGCTCTTCGGGCCGGCTACAATGAGCAGTTCTTC.

The DNA of the CDR3 is TGTGCCAGCAGCCTCCAACAGAACACTGAAGCTTTCTTT. It is translated as CASSLQQNTEAFF. The chain links TRBV7-3 to TRBJ1-1; unclear D gene. The V gene lost 5 bases and the J gene lost 1 base, with 8 bases spanning the gap. CDR1 and CDR2 from the germline V gene are SGHTA and FQGTGA. The CDR3 totals 13 residues.

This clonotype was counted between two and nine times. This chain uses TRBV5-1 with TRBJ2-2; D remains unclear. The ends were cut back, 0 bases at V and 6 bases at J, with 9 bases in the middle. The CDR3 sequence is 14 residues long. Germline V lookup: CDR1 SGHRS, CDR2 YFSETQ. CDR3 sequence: CASSLASWSGELFF. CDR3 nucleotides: TGCGCCAGCAGCTTGGCCAGCTGGTCCGGGGAGCTGTTTTTT.

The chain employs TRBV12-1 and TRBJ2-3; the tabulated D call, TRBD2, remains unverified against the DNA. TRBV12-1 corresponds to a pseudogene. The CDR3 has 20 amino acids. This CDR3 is CASSFAKGLARTSSTDTQYF. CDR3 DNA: TGTGCCAGCAGCTTTGCGAAGGGACTAGCGCGAACTTCTAGCACAGATACGCAGTATTTT.

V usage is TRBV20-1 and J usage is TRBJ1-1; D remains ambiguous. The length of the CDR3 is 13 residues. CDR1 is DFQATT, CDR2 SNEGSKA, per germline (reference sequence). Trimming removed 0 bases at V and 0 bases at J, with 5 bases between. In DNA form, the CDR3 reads TGCAGTGCTAGAGAATCCGTGAACACTGAAGCTTTCTTT. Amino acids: CSARESVNTEAFF.

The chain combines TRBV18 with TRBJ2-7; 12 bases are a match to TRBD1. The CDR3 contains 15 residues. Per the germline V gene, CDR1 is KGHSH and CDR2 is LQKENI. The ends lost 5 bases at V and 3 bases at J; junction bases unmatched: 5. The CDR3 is CASSRRDRGLYEQYF. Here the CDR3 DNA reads TGTGCCAGCTCAAGACGGGACAGGGGGCTCTACGAGCAGTACTTC.

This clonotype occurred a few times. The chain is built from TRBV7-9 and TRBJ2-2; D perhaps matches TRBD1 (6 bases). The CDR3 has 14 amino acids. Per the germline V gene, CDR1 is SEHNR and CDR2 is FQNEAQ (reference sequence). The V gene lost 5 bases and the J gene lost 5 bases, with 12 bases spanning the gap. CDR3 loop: CASSPQGLTGELFF. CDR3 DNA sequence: TGTGCCAGCAGCCCTCAGGGGTTAACCGGGGAGCTGTTTTTT.

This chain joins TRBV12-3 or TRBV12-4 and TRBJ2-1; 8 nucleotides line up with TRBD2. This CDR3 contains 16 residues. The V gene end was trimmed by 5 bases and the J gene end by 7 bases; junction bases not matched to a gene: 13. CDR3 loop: CASSPHGGGNRNEQFF. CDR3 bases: TGTGCCAGCAGTCCCCACGGGGGGGGGAATAGGAATGAGCAGTTCTTC.

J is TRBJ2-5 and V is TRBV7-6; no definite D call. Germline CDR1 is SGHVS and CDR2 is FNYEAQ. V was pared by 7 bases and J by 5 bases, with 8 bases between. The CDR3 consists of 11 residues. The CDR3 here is CASTFEETQYF. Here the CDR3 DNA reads TGTGCCAGCACCTTTGAGGAGACCCAGTACTTC. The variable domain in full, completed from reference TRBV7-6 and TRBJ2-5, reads GAGVSQSPRYKVTKRGQDVALRCDPISGHVSLYWYRQALGQGPEFLTYFNYEAQQDKSGLPNDRFSAERPEGSISTLTIQRTEQRDSAMYRCASTFEETQYFGPGTRLLVL.

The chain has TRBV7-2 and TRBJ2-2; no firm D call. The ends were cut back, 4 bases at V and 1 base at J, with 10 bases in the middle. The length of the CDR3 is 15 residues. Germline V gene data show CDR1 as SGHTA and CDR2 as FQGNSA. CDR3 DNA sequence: TGTGCCAGCAGCTCCAGACCGAGGAACACCGGGGAGCTGTTTTTT. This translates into CASSSRPRNTGELFF.

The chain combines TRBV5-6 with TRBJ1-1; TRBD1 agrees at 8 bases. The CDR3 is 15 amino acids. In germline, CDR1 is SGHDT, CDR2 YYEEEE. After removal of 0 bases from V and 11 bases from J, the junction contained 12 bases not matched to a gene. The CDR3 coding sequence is TGTGCCAGCAGCTTGGGATGGACAGGGAACAAACGGGCTTTCTTT. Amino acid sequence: CASSLGWTGNKRAFF.

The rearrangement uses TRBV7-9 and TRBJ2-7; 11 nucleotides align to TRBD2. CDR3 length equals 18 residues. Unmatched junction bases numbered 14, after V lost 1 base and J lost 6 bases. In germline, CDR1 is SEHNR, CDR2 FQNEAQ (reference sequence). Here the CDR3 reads CASSLVHLAGGLSGEQYF. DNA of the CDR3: TGTGCCAGCAGCTTAGTTCATCTAGCGGGAGGTCTTTCGGGCGAGCAGTACTTC. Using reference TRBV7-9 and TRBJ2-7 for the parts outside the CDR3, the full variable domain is DTGVSQNPRHKITKRGQNVTFRCDPISEHNRLYWYRQTLGQGPEFLTYFQNEAQLEKSRLLSDRFSAERPKGSFSTLEIQRTEQGDSAMYLCASSLVHLAGGLSGEQYFGPGTRLTVT.

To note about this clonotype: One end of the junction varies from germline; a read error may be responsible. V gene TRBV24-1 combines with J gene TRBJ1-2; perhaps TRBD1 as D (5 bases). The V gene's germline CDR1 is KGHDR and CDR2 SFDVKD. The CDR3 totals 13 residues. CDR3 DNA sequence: TGTGCCACCAGTGACTCCGGCCGGGACCGCCAGGCCTTC. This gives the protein CATSDSGRDRQAF.

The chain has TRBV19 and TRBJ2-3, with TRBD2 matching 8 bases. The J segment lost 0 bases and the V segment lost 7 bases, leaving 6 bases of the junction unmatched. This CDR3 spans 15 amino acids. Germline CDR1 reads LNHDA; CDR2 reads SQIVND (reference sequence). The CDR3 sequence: CASTLLADSTDTQYF. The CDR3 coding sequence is TGTGCCAGTACCTTACTAGCGGACAGCACAGATACGCAGTATTTT.

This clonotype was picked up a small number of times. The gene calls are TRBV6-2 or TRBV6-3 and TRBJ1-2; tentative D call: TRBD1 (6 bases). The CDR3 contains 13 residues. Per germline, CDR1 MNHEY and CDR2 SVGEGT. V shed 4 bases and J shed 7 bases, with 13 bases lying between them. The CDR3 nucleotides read TGTGCCAGCAGTTTCCCGGGACAAAGTGGCTACACCTTC. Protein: CASSFPGQSGYTF.

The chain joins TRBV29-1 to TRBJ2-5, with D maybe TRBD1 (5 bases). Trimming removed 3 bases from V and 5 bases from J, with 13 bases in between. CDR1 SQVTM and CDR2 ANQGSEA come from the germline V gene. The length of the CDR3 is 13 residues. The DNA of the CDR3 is TGCAGCGTTGATTCAGGGTGGCGGGAGACCCAGTACTTC. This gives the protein CSVDSGWRETQYF.